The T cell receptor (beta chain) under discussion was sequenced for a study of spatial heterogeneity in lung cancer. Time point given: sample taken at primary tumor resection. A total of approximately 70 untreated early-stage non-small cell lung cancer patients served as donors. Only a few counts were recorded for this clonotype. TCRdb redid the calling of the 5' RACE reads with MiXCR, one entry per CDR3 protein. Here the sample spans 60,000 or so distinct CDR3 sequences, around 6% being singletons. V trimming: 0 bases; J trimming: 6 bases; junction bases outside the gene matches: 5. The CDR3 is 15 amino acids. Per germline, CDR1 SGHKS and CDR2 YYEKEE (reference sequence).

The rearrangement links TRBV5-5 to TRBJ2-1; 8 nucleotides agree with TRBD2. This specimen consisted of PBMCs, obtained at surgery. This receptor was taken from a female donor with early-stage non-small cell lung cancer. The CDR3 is CASSLAGTRGNEQFF. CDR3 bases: TGTGCCAGCAGCTTGGCCGGGACTAGAGGCAATGAGCAGTTCTTC.